This is a list of T cell receptor beta chains from one sample in a study of blood T cell repertoires in COVID-19. Sequencing used immunoSEQ multiplex PCR; TCRdb keeps in-frame clones, though not all of them. The sample has 93,000 or so clones; roughly 84% are singletons. The sample taken for sequencing was peripheral blood. These TCRs come from a human donor in a cohort sampled during active COVID-19. Each CDR3 is given with its conserved first and last residue. The order of the fields is CDR3 DNA, CDR3 protein, J gene, clone size, D gene, V gene. The D gene is left open where the match is weak. Rows give clone size only sometimes, using once, few, many, or a class for an expanded clone.

TGTGCCACCAGCAGAGATCAGAGTAGCGATATATACAATGAGCAGTTCTTC CATSRDQSSDIYNEQFF TRBJ2-1 - - TRBV15
TGTGCCAGTTGTCCCCCGAGGTCGATGGAGTCTGAGCAGTTCTTC CASCPPRSMESEQFF TRBJ2-1 - - TRBV28
TGTGCCAGCAGCTTACGGCGGCGGGAGTCGAAGAACGAGCAGTACTTC CASSLRRRESKNEQYF TRBJ2-7 - TRBD2 TRBV11-1
TGCAGTGCTAGTAACTCAGGAACACCCTCACCCCTCCACTTT CSASNSGTPSPLHF TRBJ1-6 - - TRBV20-1
TGTGCCTGGAGTGTACAAATGGGACCGGGGGGTGAAAAACTGTTTTTT CAWSVQMGPGGEKLFF TRBJ1-4 once - TRBV30
TGTGCCACCAGCGTCCACAGGGTGAGGGCAGACCAGCCCCAGCATTTT CATSVHRVRADQPQHF TRBJ1-5 - - TRBV24-1
TGTGCCAGCAGCTTATTTGGCAGACAAGAGACCCAGTACTTC CASSLFGRQETQYF TRBJ2-5 - - TRBV7-2
TGTGCCAGCAGCCAAGCAGGGGCCACCTACGAGCAGTACTTC CASSQAGATYEQYF TRBJ2-7 - - TRBV3-1/TRBV3-2
TGTGCCAGCAGTTTGTCCCCGGGACAGGGGAGGACGAACACTGAAGCTTTCTTT CASSLSPGQGRTNTEAFF TRBJ1-1 - TRBD1 TRBV28
TGTGCCAGCAGCCAAGGACTAGCGGGCACAGATACGCAGTATTTT CASSQGLAGTDTQYF TRBJ2-3 - TRBD2 TRBV3-1/TRBV3-2
TGTGCCAGCTCACCAGGGCGGGGAGAGACCCAGTACTTC CASSPGRGETQYF TRBJ2-5 - - TRBV18
TGTGCCAGCAGCTTGGCCCGTCTGTCTGGGGCCAACGTCCTGACTTTC CASSLARLSGANVLTF TRBJ2-6 - - TRBV5-8
TGTGCCTGGAGTGTACTGGGTCCGATCCGGGCGGGGCCCCAGCATTTT CAWSVLGPIRAGPQHF TRBJ1-5 - - TRBV30
TGTGCCAGCAGCGGACTAGCGGGGGAACTCACAGATACGCAGTATTTT CASSGLAGELTDTQYF TRBJ2-3 - TRBD2 TRBV9
TGTGCCAGCAGTTTTCTTCAGAACTATGGCTACACCTTC CASSFLQNYGYTF TRBJ1-2 once - TRBV12-3/TRBV12-4
TGTGCCAGCAGCTTAAAAGGGACTAGCGGGGGCTACGAGCAGTACTTC CASSLKGTSGGYEQYF TRBJ2-7 few TRBD2 TRBV7-3
TGTGCCAGCAGTTTAGAGGGGGTTTACACTGAAGCTTTCTTT CASSLEGVYTEAFF TRBJ1-1 - - TRBV6-5
TGTGCCAGCAGCTCCGGGGGGGGGCAAGAGACCCAGTACTTC CASSSGGGQETQYF TRBJ2-5 - TRBD2 TRBV7-9
TGTGCCAGCAGCGTAGCCAGGTACAATGAGCAGTTCTTC CASSVARYNEQFF TRBJ2-1 - - TRBV9
TGTGCCACCGGGGGGACAGGGAATGAAAAACTGTTTTTT CATGGTGNEKLFF TRBJ1-4 - TRBD1 TRBV15
TGTGCCAGCAGCTTGGGGACAGGGCTCAACGAGCAGTACTTC CASSLGTGLNEQYF TRBJ2-7 - TRBD1 TRBV28
TGTGCCAGCAGCTCCGGGGACAGCTCTGGAAACACCATATATTTT CASSSGDSSGNTIYF TRBJ1-3 - TRBD1 TRBV7-6
TGCGCCAGCAGCTTGGACCCGACAGGGGTTAGTGGGGATACGCAGTATTTT CASSLDPTGVSGDTQYF TRBJ2-3 once TRBD1 TRBV5-1
TGTGCCAGCAGCCGGCTAGCCACAGATACGCAGTATTTT CASSRLATDTQYF TRBJ2-3 - - TRBV5-4
TGTGCCAGCAGCCTAATGGGACAGGAGCAGTTCTTC CASSLMGQEQFF TRBJ2-1 - TRBD1 TRBV7-6
TGTGCCAGCAGAGGCAGGGAGGTGGTTGAAGCTTTCTTT CASRGREVVEAFF TRBJ1-1 - - TRBV6-5
TGTGCCAGCAGCCACCCTACTAGCGGAGAAGAGACCCAGTACTTC CASSHPTSGEETQYF TRBJ2-5 - TRBD2 TRBV7-9
TGTGCCAGCAGCGTAGTTGGACAGGGGGCCGATACGCAGTATTTT CASSVVGQGADTQYF TRBJ2-3 - TRBD1 TRBV9
TGTGCCAGCAGCCACCGGACTAGCGGGGGAGTGGAGACCCAGTACTTC CASSHRTSGGVETQYF TRBJ2-5 - TRBD2 TRBV7-8
TGTGCCAGCAGCTTGGGACAGGGGAGGGATCAGCCCCAGCATTTT CASSLGQGRDQPQHF TRBJ1-5 few TRBD1 TRBV5-4
TGTGCCAGCGTTACAGGGATCTATGCGAACACCGGGGAGCTGTTTTTT CASVTGIYANTGELFF TRBJ2-2 - - TRBV28
TGTGCCAGCAGAAACACAGGGTACACTGAAGCTTTCTTT CASRNTGYTEAFF TRBJ1-1 once - TRBV2
TGTGCCAGCAGTTACAGGAGTCCCGAGCAGTACTTC CASSYRSPEQYF TRBJ2-7 few - TRBV6-6
TGTGCCAGCAGCTTTGTTGCGGGGGGCCCCACAGATACGCAGTATTTT CASSFVAGGPTDTQYF TRBJ2-3 - TRBD2 TRBV5-6
TGTGCCAGCAGCCTCCCGGGACAGGGGGCTGGTGAGCAGTTCTTC CASSLPGQGAGEQFF TRBJ2-1 - TRBD1 TRBV7-3
TGTGCCAGTAAAGGGACAGAATTTTACACCGGGGAGCTGTTTTTT CASKGTEFYTGELFF TRBJ2-2 - TRBD1 TRBV19
TGTGCCAGCAGCCCCCTCCGCGGGGGGGCGGGCAATGAGCAGTTCTTC CASSPLRGGAGNEQFF TRBJ2-1 - TRBD2 TRBV28
TGTGCCAGCCGTGGGCGGGAGCTGCCTCGTAACATTCAGTACTTC CASRGRELPRNIQYF TRBJ2-4 - TRBD2 TRBV3-1/TRBV3-2
TGTGCCAGCAGTGCAGGGACAGGGGGTATTTACGAGCAGTACTTC CASSAGTGGIYEQYF TRBJ2-7 - TRBD1 TRBV27